What follows are 26 T cell receptor beta chains derived from one specimen sequenced in a study of T cells in Graves' hyperthyroidism and ophthalmopathy (dated 2019 in TCRdb). The library relied on multiplex PCR. TCRdb records Illumina HiSeq 2000 as the sequencer. TCR beta CDR3 regions were amplified from RNA transcripts. The TCR CDR3 was subjected to a first round of RT-PCR using the HTBI primer set and the Qiagen OneStep RT-PCR kit. Starting from the raw public reads, TCRdb applied fastp trimming at Q25, assembled clones with MiXCR and retained in-frame beta chains. Records with the same CDR3 protein are collapsed into one entry carrying the most frequent genes and DNA. This sample comprises about 400,000 distinct CDR3 sequences, about 15% of them detected only once. Clones ranked in the top ten supply 13% of the sample. The sample was blood. These receptors came from a man aged 18 to 30 with Graves' ophthalmopathy.

This chain links TRBV3-1 with TRBJ2-1; maybe TRBD1 (6 bases). CDR1 and CDR2 (germline): LGHDT, YNNKEL (reference sequence). V gave up 3 bases and J gave up 0 bases, with 15 bases separating them. This CDR3 spans 17 amino acids. The CDR3, as DNA: TGTGCCAGCAGCCACAAAACGGGGACAAGCTCCTACAATGAGCAGTTCTTC. Encoded protein: CASSHKTGTSSYNEQFF.

This clonotype occurred many times. The chain recombines TRBV12-3 or TRBV12-4 with TRBJ1-1; no definite D call. V gave up 2 bases and J gave up 8 bases, with 9 bases separating them. The CDR3 covers 12 residues. The CDR3 DNA follows: TGTGCCAGCAGTTTAAGTACGGTAGAAGCTTTCTTT. Amino acid sequence: CASSLSTVEAFF.

As concerns this clonotype: A much more abundant neighbour one base away suggests this may be a read error. V is TRBV6-2 or TRBV6-3 and J is TRBJ2-1; D is perhaps TRBD1 (5 bases). The V end was cut by 7 bases, the J end by 9 bases, with 22 bases between. Germline lookup yields CDR1 MNHEY and CDR2 SVGEGT. The CDR3 is 15 residues long. CDR3 region: CASTAYPIGAIEQFF. CDR3 DNA sequence: TGTGCCAGCACCGCCTACCCGATAGGGGCCATTGAGCAGTTCTTC.

A few counts support this clonotype. This chain uses TRBV10-2 with TRBJ1-6, with 11 positions matching TRBD1. Germline V gene sequence: CDR1 WSHSY, CDR2 SAAADI. Unmatched junction bases numbered 8, after V lost 5 bases and J lost 8 bases. The CDR3 consists of 16 residues. CDR3 in DNA: TGCGCCAGCAGTAGGGACAGGGGGTACCAAGATTCACCCCTCCACTTT. Translated, it gives CASSRDRGYQDSPLHF.

The genes are TRBV6-1 and TRBJ2-3; D call uncertain. V was cut by 5 bases and J by 4 bases, with 7 bases left in between. The V gene's germline CDR1 is MNHNS and CDR2 SASEGT. The CDR3 extends over 12 amino acids. The CDR3 sequence is CASSSDADTQYF. The CDR3 DNA follows: TGTGCCAGCAGTTCCGACGCAGATACGCAGTATTTT.

This clonotype was counted many times. This sequence joins TRBV27 and TRBJ2-7; 9 bases fit TRBD1. The CDR3 is made up of 16 amino acids. The V segment lost 4 bases and the J segment 9 bases; nucleotides outside the gene matches: 16. The germline V gene encodes CDR1 MNHEY and CDR2 SMNVEV (reference sequence). CDR3 sequence reads: CASSSLEGTGLARQYF. The CDR3, as DNA: TGTGCCAGCAGTTCCCTGGAGGGGACAGGGCTCGCCAGGCAGTACTTC.

This clonotype was recorded at least ten times. V usage is TRBV7-2 and J usage is TRBJ2-5; perhaps TRBD2 as D (5 bases). The CDR3 consists of 14 residues. Germline-derived CDR1 and CDR2 are SGHTA and FQGNSA. The V and J ends lost 1 base and 3 bases respectively, with 9 bases between them. The CDR3 loop is CASSLVSGKETQYF. The CDR3 nucleotides read TGTGCCAGCAGCTTAGTTTCGGGGAAAGAGACCCAGTACTTC. The full variable domain, its missing parts supplied by reference TRBV7-2 and TRBJ2-5, is GAGVSQSPSNKVTEKGKDVELRCDPISGHTALYWYRQSLGQGLEFLIYFQGNSAPDKSGLPSDRFSAERTGGSVSTLTIQRTQQEDSAVYLCASSLVSGKETQYFGPGTRLLVL.

This clonotype was seen at least ten times. The chain joins TRBV4-1 to TRBJ1-2; TRBD1 matches 8 bases. Germline trimming cut 1 base from V and 8 bases from J; bases unmatched to any gene: 6. The germline V gene encodes CDR1 MGHRA and CDR2 YSYEKL. This CDR3 contains 14 residues. CDR3 residues: CASSQVQGAGGYTF. The CDR3 DNA sequence: TGCGCCAGCAGCCAAGTTCAGGGGGCGGGCGGCTACACCTTC.

This clonotype appeared a few times. Given a much more abundant clone one base away, this may be a read error. V gene TRBV30 combines with J gene TRBJ1-1; 10 bases map to TRBD1. The length of the CDR3 is 15 residues. Germline V CDR1 and CDR2: GTSNPN, SVGIG (reference sequence). CDR3 residues: CASTGTGAMNTEASF. The CDR3, as DNA: TGTGCCTCTACCGGGACAGGGGCTATGAACACTGAAGCTTCCTTT.

This chain uses TRBV5-1 with TRBJ2-2; 12 nucleotides align to TRBD2. CDR3 length equals 17 residues. After removal of 2 bases from V and 5 bases from J, the junction contained 7 bases not matched to a gene. CDR1 is SGHRS and CDR2 is YFSETQ in the germline V gene. The CDR3 sequence is CASSFARTSGMTGELFF. The CDR3 DNA follows: TGCGCCAGCAGCTTCGCACGGACTAGCGGGATGACCGGGGAGCTGTTTTTT.

There are many counts of this clonotype. The CDR3, as DNA: TGTGCCTGGAGTGTACTTCAGACGGAGAATTCACCCCTCCACTTT. It translates to CAWSVLQTENSPLHF. This rearrangement joins TRBV30 to TRBJ1-6, with D uncertain. V lost 0 bases to trimming and J lost 7 bases, with 13 bases between them. The CDR3 spans 15 residues. CDR1 is GTSNPN and CDR2 is SVGIG in the germline V gene (reference sequence).

This clonotype was observed many times. V and J are TRBV7-9 and TRBJ1-2; D remains ambiguous. V dropped 2 bases and J dropped 1 base, with 8 bases sitting between them. Germline CDR1 reads SEHNR; CDR2 reads FQNEAQ (reference sequence). The CDR3 sequence is 14 residues long. The CDR3 bases are TGTGCCAGCAGCTTACGCGGGGATAACTATGGCTACACCTTC. This gives the protein CASSLRGDNYGYTF.

A word on this clonotype: A much larger clone is a single base away; this may be a read error. The chain carries TRBV6-1 and TRBJ2-7; weak D call: TRBD2 (6 bases). Trimming cost V 4 bases and J 4 bases, with 17 bases left between them. This CDR3 spans 15 amino acids. CDR1 and CDR2 (germline): MNHNS, SASEGT. The CDR3, as DNA: TGTGCCAGCAGTGGAGTCGGCGGGGAGGCTTACGAGCAGTACTTC. Protein: CASSGVGGEAYEQYF.

The chain is built from TRBV5-8 and TRBJ1-2; tentatively, D is TRBD1 (5 bases). Germline V gene data show CDR1 as SGHTS and CDR2 as YDEGEE. V shed 0 bases and J shed 4 bases, with 10 bases lying between them. The CDR3 loop spans 14 amino acids. The CDR3 protein is CASSLESQGYGYTF. CDR3 DNA sequence: TGTGCCAGCAGCTTGGAAAGCCAGGGCTATGGCTACACCTTC.

This chain joins TRBV5-1 and TRBJ1-6; 7 bases align to TRBD1. Germline CDR1 reads SGHRS; CDR2 reads YFSETQ. This CDR3 is 15 amino acids long. Trimming at V came to 4 bases and at J to 5 bases, leaving 6 bases not matched to a gene. This chain's CDR3 is CASSGDSRNNSPLHF. In nucleotides, the CDR3 is TGCGCCAGCAGCGGGGACAGTCGAAATAATTCACCCCTCCACTTT.

V is TRBV5-4 and J is TRBJ2-3, with 7 bases fitting TRBD2. Germline CDR1 reads SGHNT; CDR2 reads YYREEE (reference sequence). V dropped 2 bases and J dropped 4; count of bases not matched to a gene: 10. The length of the CDR3 is 16 residues. As DNA, the CDR3 is TGTGCCAGCAGCTTCCCGCCCGGGGAGGGGTCAGATACGCAGTATTTT. This sequence encodes CASSFPPGEGSDTQYF.

This clonotype turned up a few times. The chain is built from TRBV29-1 and TRBJ1-2, with D possibly being TRBD1 (5 bases). Trimming cost V 1 base and J 6 bases, with 6 bases left between them. The germline V gene encodes CDR1 SQVTM and CDR2 ANQGSEA. The length of the CDR3 is 11 residues. In DNA form, the CDR3 reads TGCAGCGTTGAAGGGGGGAATGGCTACACCTTC. Translation: CSVEGGNGYTF.

The chain uses TRBV6-1 and TRBJ1-4, with D perhaps TRBD1 (5 bases). Trimming took 2 bases from V and 0 from J, leaving 16 bases between them. The germline gives CDR1 MNHNS, CDR2 SASEGT. There are 18 residues in the CDR3. The DNA of the CDR3 is TGTGCCAGCAGTGAACCTTCAGGGAACCGCGCAACTAATGAAAAACTGTTTTTT. This gives the protein CASSEPSGNRATNEKLFF.

The chain has TRBV7-6 and TRBJ2-5, with unresolved D. The CDR3 length is 12 residues. Between the trimmed V and J ends, which lost 5 bases and 5 bases, there was a span of 9 bases. CDR1 is SGHVS, CDR2 FNYEAQ, per germline. CDR3 DNA sequence: TGTGCCAGCAGCGCCTTTGACGAGACCCAGTACTTC. Translation: CASSAFDETQYF.

This clonotype was seen at least ten times. The V and J genes are TRBV7-2 and TRBJ1-5; TRBD1 matches 10 bases. Germline loops: CDR1 SGHTA, CDR2 FQGNSA. The CDR3 covers 13 residues. The V segment lost 5 bases and the J segment 11 bases; nucleotides outside the gene matches: 6. The DNA for the CDR3 is TGTGCCAGCAGCATACAGGACAGGGGGGCCCAGCATTTT. It codes for CASSIQDRGAQHF.

This clonotype was seen more than once but under ten times. This chain joins TRBV9 and TRBJ1-2, with 7 positions matching TRBD1. Trimming took 3 bases from V and 8 from J; bases not matched to a gene: 10. CDR3 length equals 14 residues. Germline V gene data show CDR1 as SGDLS and CDR2 as YYNGEE. CDR3 in amino acids: CASSATGRSDGYTF. In DNA form, the CDR3 reads TGTGCCAGCAGCGCGACAGGGAGGTCCGACGGCTACACCTTC.

In this sample, this clonotype turned up many times. CDR3: CAGGGRNYTEAFF. The DNA of the CDR3 is TGCGCCGGGGGGGGGAGGAATTACACTGAAGCTTTCTTT. The chain combines TRBV10-1 with TRBJ1-1; possible D gene TRBD1, 5 bases. CDR1 WNHNN and CDR2 SYGVQD come from the germline V gene (reference sequence). V dropped 11 bases and J dropped 3 bases, with 16 bases sitting between them. The CDR3 has 13 residues.

The chain carries TRBV2 and TRBJ2-3; 10 bases are a match to TRBD2. The CDR3 extends over 14 amino acids. The V segment lost 7 bases and the J segment 4 bases; nucleotides outside the gene matches: 5. Germline V gene sequence: CDR1 SNHLY, CDR2 FYNNEI. The CDR3 sequence: CASNRAGGADTQYF. CDR3 bases: TGTGCCAGCAACCGAGCGGGGGGGGCAGATACGCAGTATTTT. The full variable domain, in which reference TRBV2 and TRBJ2-3 provide the parts outside the CDR3, is EPEVTQTPSHQVTQMGQEVILRCVPISNHLYFYWYRQILGQKVEFLVSFYNNEISEKSEIFDDQFSVERPDGSNFTLKIRSTKLEDSAMYFCASNRAGGADTQYFGPGTRLTVL.

This chain connects TRBV15 to TRBJ2-4; 9 bases agree with TRBD2. Per germline, CDR1 LNHNV and CDR2 YYDKDF (reference sequence). V gave up 4 bases and J gave up 9 bases; unmatched junction bases: 10. The CDR3 consists of 15 residues. CDR3 loop: CATSKTSGPNVIQYF. CDR3 sequence (DNA): TGTGCCACCAGCAAGACTAGCGGACCTAATGTCATTCAGTACTTC.

This clonotype was recorded at least ten times. The chain uses TRBV12-3 or TRBV12-4 and TRBJ2-5, with D possibly TRBD2 on 5 matching bases. This CDR3 is 14 amino acids long. V was cut by 3 bases and J by 5 bases, with 13 bases left in between. The CDR3 coding sequence is TGTGCCAGCAGTTTGGCGATGGGAGCGGAGACCCAGTACTTC. Translation gives CASSLAMGAETQYF.

As for this clonotype: It may be a read error: a sequence one base away is much more abundant. This chain joins TRBV2 and TRBJ1-4; D remains ambiguous. CDR3 size: 14 residues. With 11 bases removed from V and 7 bases from J, the gap between germline ends came to 20 bases. Germline CDR1 SNHLY, CDR2 FYNNEI. This chain's CDR3 is CAGHGAGSGEKLFF. The CDR3 nucleotides read TGTGCCGGTCATGGAGCCGGGTCCGGTGAAAAACTGTTTTTT.